The rows below give T cell receptor beta chains drawn from one sample of a study of blood T cell repertoires in COVID-19. Using immunoSEQ multiplex PCR, the repertoire was profiled, and TCRdb retains in-frame clones only, with some absent. The sample includes roughly 250,000 clones, roughly nine tenths of them seen just once. The sample consisted of peripheral blood. The origin of the receptors is a woman aged 25 to 39 with COVID-19, enrolled during active disease. CDR3s include the opening cysteine and the closing phenylalanine or tryptophan. A D gene is named only where the DNA matches it firmly. Size tells how often a clone was seen (once, few, many) or the class of an expanded clone, and some rows leave it out.

>TRBD2|TRBJ2-3|NA|TRBV7-9
TGTGCCAGCAGCAGTACCTTCGCGGGGGGCGAAGATACGCAGTATTTT
CASSSTFAGGEDTQYF
>NA|TRBJ1-5|few|TRBV7-8
TGTGCCAGCAGCTCCGGGTTGAGCAATCAGCCCCAGCATTTT
CASSSGLSNQPQHF
>TRBD1|TRBJ2-1|NA|TRBV19
TGTGCCAGTAGTATCGGGACAGTAACCTACAATGAGCAGTTCTTC
CASSIGTVTYNEQFF
>TRBD1|TRBJ1-2|NA|TRBV7-9
TGTGCCAGCAGCTTAACTCCAGACAGGGAACCTAACTATGGCTACACCTTC
CASSLTPDREPNYGYTF
>NA|TRBJ1-1|NA|TRBV6-5
TGTGCCAGCAGTTCTGGCAGGGCCAACACTGAAGCTTTCTTT
CASSSGRANTEAFF
>TRBD2|TRBJ2-4|once|TRBV13
TGTGCCAGCAGTGAGGATCCGGGGGGAATTAGTATTCAGTACTTC
CASSEDPGGISIQYF
>NA|TRBJ1-5|NA|TRBV15
TGTGCCACCAGGCAGGCATATCAGCCCCAGCATTTT
CATRQAYQPQHF
>TRBD2|TRBJ2-7|NA|TRBV15
TGTGCCACCAGCAGAGTTAGCGGGGGGGAATTTCCGTACTTC
CATSRVSGGEFPYF
>TRBD1|TRBJ1-4|few|TRBV10-3
TGTGCCATCAGTGAGCTGGACAGGGGCGGTGAAAAACTGTTTTTT
CAISELDRGGEKLFF
>NA|TRBJ1-2|NA|TRBV5-5
TGTGCCAGCAGCTCGCCGGACAGCCTCTATGGCTACACCTTC
CASSSPDSLYGYTF
>TRBD1|TRBJ1-1|NA|TRBV10-1
TGCGCCAGCAGTGAAAGGGGGCTGGGCACTGAAGCTTTCTTT
CASSERGLGTEAFF
>NA|TRBJ2-1|NA|TRBV10-1
TGCGCCAGCAGTGTAGTAGCCGGGGGATCCTACAATGAGCAGTTCTTC
CASSVVAGGSYNEQFF
>TRBD1|TRBJ1-5|NA|TRBV28
TGTGCCAGCAGTTTATCCATAGGGCGGACAGGGGAGGGGGTCAACGAGCCCCAGCATTTT
CASSLSIGRTGEGVNEPQHF
>NA|TRBJ1-1|NA|TRBV7-9
TGTGCCAGCAGCTTAGGGACAGTGAACACTGAAGCTTTCTTT
CASSLGTVNTEAFF
>NA|TRBJ2-2|NA|TRBV6-1
TGTGCCAGCAGTGATTACAGTATATTAAACACCGGGGAGCTGTTTTTT
CASSDYSILNTGELFF
>TRBD1|TRBJ2-2|NA|TRBV5-1
TGCGCCAGCAGCCCCCAGGGGGCAAACACCGGGGAGCTGTTTTTT
CASSPQGANTGELFF